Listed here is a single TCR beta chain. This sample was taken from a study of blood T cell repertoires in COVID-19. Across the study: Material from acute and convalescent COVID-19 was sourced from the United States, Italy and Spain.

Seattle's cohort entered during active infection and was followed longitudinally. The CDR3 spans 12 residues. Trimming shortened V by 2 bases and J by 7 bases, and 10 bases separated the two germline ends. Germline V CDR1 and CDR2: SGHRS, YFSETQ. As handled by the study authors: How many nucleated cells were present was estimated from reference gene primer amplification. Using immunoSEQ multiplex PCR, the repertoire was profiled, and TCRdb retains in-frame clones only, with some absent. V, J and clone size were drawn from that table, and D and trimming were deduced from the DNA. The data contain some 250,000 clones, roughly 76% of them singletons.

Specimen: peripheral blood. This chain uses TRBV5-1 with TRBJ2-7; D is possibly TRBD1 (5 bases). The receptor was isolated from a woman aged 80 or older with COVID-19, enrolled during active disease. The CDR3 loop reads CASSFDRREQYF. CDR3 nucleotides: TGCGCCAGCAGCTTCGACAGACGGGAGCAGTACTTC.